What follows are 17 T cell receptor beta chains derived from one specimen sequenced in a study of blood T cell repertoires in COVID-19. Assay: immunoSEQ multiplex PCR; the TCRdb copy retains only in-frame clones and omits some. Counted here are around 50,000 clones, around four fifths occurring once; the ten biggest clones make up around 7%. Sequenced material: peripheral blood. The receptors here all came from a middle-aged man with acute or convalescent COVID-19.

This chain links TRBV7-9 with TRBJ1-2; maybe TRBD1 (5 bases). The germline gives CDR1 SEHNR, CDR2 FQNEAQ (reference sequence). The V end was cut by 7 bases, the J end by 4 bases, with 13 bases between. The CDR3 has 13 residues. CDR3 loop: CASNSDKSYGYTF. Here the CDR3 DNA reads TGTGCCAGCAACTCGGACAAGTCCTATGGCTACACCTTC.

The chain is built from TRBV6-5 and TRBJ1-2, with a weak D call TRBD1 (6 bases). The germline V and J ends were trimmed by 8 bases and 3 bases, with 19 bases remaining between them. Germline V CDR1 and CDR2: MNHEY, SVGAGI. This CDR3 region has 15 residues. CDR3 amino acids: CASFLRGAFYYGYTF. In DNA form, the CDR3 reads TGTGCCAGCTTTCTCCGGGGGGCGTTTTACTATGGCTACACCTTC.

In this sample, this clone turned up once. One end of the junction is discordant with germline, which a read error may explain. Other nucleotide sequences in the sample specify the same CDR3. The chain combines TRBV5-8 with TRBJ1-5; possible D gene TRBD1, 6 bases. Germline V CDR1 and CDR2: SGHTS, YDEGEE. This CDR3 is 18 amino acids long. Here the CDR3 DNA reads TGTGCCAGCAGCTTGGTCCTCGGACAGTTTTATAGCAATCAACCCCAGCATTTT. Translation: CASSLVLGQFYSNQPQHF.

The rearrangement uses TRBV24-1 and TRBJ2-7, with TRBD1 matching 7 bases. CDR3 length: 13 residues. Germline loops: CDR1 KGHDR, CDR2 SFDVKD. V shed 11 bases, J shed 7 bases, and the junction held 13 bases outside the gene matches. The CDR3 DNA reads TGTGCCATGACGACAAGACAGGGTAATGAGCAGTACTTC. Encoded protein: CAMTTRQGNEQYF.

The V gene is TRBV19, the J gene TRBJ1-6; 9 bases are a match to TRBD1. The CDR3 spans 15 residues. V lost 1 base, J lost 9 bases, and 4 bases stayed unmatched. Per germline, CDR1 LNHDA and CDR2 SQIVND (reference sequence). The CDR3 region is CASSIVGTGISPLHF. As DNA, the CDR3 is TGTGCCAGTAGTATAGTAGGGACAGGGATTTCACCCCTCCACTTT. Drawing the rest from reference TRBV19 and TRBJ1-6, the complete variable domain is DGGITQSPKYLFRKEGQNVTLSCEQNLNHDAMYWYRQDPGQGLRLIYYSQIVNDFQKGDIAEGYSVSREKKESFPLTVTSAQKNPTAFYLCASSIVGTGISPLHFGNGTRLTVT.

The rearrangement links TRBV7-3 to TRBJ1-1; perhaps TRBD1 as D (5 bases). The V gene's germline CDR1 is SGHTA and CDR2 FQGTGA. V was pared by 4 bases and J by 3 bases, with 9 bases between. CDR3 size: 13 residues. This chain's CDR3 is CASSSRQYTEAFF. DNA of the CDR3: TGTGCCAGCAGCTCCCGACAGTACACTGAAGCTTTCTTT.

The rearrangement links TRBV29-1 to TRBJ1-1; D might be TRBD1 (6 bases). Trimming took off 5 bases at V and 6 bases at J, with 19 bases between the two ends. The CDR3 totals 14 residues. From germline, CDR1 is SQVTM and CDR2 ANQGSEA. This chain's CDR3 is CSVRVQTRGPEAFF. CDR3 coding DNA: TGCAGCGTTAGAGTACAGACGCGGGGGCCTGAAGCTTTCTTT.

The chain is built from TRBV10-3 and TRBJ1-2; D not certain. Trimming shortened V by 1 base and J by 7 bases, and 7 bases separated the two germline ends. From germline, CDR1 is ENHRY and CDR2 SYGVKD. The length of the CDR3 is 12 residues. The CDR3 sequence: CAISEFSSGYTF. The DNA for the CDR3 is TGTGCCATCAGTGAGTTTAGTAGTGGCTACACCTTC.

The genes are TRBV19 and TRBJ1-2; a weak D match, TRBD1 (6 bases). Germline V gives CDR1 LNHDA, CDR2 SQIVND (reference sequence). Trimming stripped 7 bases from V and 4 bases from J, with 13 bases between. The length of the CDR3 is 13 residues. In DNA, the CDR3 is TGTGCCAGTACCCCGACAGGCAGCTATGGCTACACCTTC. Translated, it gives CASTPTGSYGYTF.

V gene TRBV7-2 combines with J gene TRBJ2-2, with no clear D. The CDR3 runs to 13 residues. The germline CDR1 and CDR2 sequences are SGHTA and FQGNSA. Trimming pared 6 bases from V and 0 bases from J, leaving 5 bases between. Here the CDR3 reads CASSPTNTGELFF. DNA of the CDR3: TGTGCCAGCAGTCCTACGAACACCGGGGAGCTGTTTTTT.

The J gene is TRBJ2-7, the V gene TRBV4-3, with 7 bases lining up with TRBD2. The CDR3 has 14 amino acids. Germline V gives CDR1 LGHNA, CDR2 YSLEER. The trim removed 4 bases at V and 4 bases at J, leaving 7 bases unmatched. The CDR3 loop reads CASSPRAGSYEQYF. CDR3 nucleotide sequence: TGCGCCAGCAGCCCCAGAGCGGGGAGTTACGAGCAGTACTTC.

Here the CDR3 DNA reads TGTGCCAGCAGTACCGGGACAGCGTTAAACTATGGCTACACCTTC. Amino acid sequence: CASSTGTALNYGYTF. This chain joins TRBV6-5 and TRBJ1-2, with 7 bases lining up with TRBD1. From germline, CDR1 is MNHEY and CDR2 SVGAGI. With V trimmed by 5 bases and J by 2 bases, 8 bases remained unmatched. The CDR3 runs to 15 residues.

J is TRBJ2-2 and V is TRBV24-1; D may be TRBD2 (6 bases). V was trimmed by 0 bases and J by 6 bases, leaving 22 bases between them. This CDR3 has 19 residues. The V gene's germline CDR1 is KGHDR and CDR2 SFDVKD. CDR3 in DNA: TGTGCCACCAGTGATTTGCGGGGAGGCAGAGGGAATGGTGCCGGGGAGCTGTTTTTT. Protein product: CATSDLRGGRGNGAGELFF.

The chain links TRBV11-2 to TRBJ2-3; TRBD2 matches 8 bases. CDR3 length: 14 amino acids. Germline V gene data show CDR1 as SGHAT and CDR2 as FQNNGV. J gave up 2 bases and V 7 bases, and 5 bases lay outside the gene matches. The CDR3 bases are TGTGCCAGCACCCTCGGGAGGGACACAGATACGCAGTATTTT. Amino acids: CASTLGRDTDTQYF.

The J gene is TRBJ1-2, the V gene TRBV21-1. TRBV21-1 is given as a pseudogene. CDR3 length: 15 residues. Written as DNA, the CDR3 is TGTGCCAGCAGCCAGAAGCAGGGAGGAACGGATGGCTACACCTTC. It yields the protein CASSQKQGGTDGYTF.

The chain couples TRBV4-1 to TRBJ1-6; D perhaps matches TRBD1 (5 bases). Germline CDR1 reads MGHRA; CDR2 reads YSYEKL. The CDR3 loop spans 16 amino acids. Trimming pared 4 bases from V and 9 bases from J, leaving 19 bases between. The CDR3 bases are TGCGCCAGCAGCCGACTAAGAGCGGGACTGTTTTCACCCCTCCACTTT. Translation: CASSRLRAGLFSPLHF.

The chain has TRBV6-5 and TRBJ1-3; D is uncertain. V lost 5 bases, J lost 9 bases, and 17 bases lay in between. This CDR3 comprises 14 residues. Germline loops: CDR1 MNHEY, CDR2 SVGAGI. The CDR3 DNA is TGTGCCAGCAGTCTAAGGCCCCTCGAGGGCACCATATATTTT. Its translation: CASSLRPLEGTIYF.